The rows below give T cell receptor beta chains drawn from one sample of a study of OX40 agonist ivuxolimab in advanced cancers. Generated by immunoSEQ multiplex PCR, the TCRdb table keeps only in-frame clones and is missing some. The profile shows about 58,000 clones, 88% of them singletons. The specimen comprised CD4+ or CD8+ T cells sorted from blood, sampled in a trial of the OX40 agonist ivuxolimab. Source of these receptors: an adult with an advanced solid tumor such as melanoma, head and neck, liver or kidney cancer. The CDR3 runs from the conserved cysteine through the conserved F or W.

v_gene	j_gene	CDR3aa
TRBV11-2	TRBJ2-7	CASSLEPGVYEQYF
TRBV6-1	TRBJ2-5	CASRRLAGDMETQYF
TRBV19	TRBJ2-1	CASSIGGVGRSNEQFF
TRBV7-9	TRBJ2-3	CASSLMGLAGAGTDTQYF
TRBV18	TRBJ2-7	CASSQRTGETYEQYF
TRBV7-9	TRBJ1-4	CASTRDTQYEKLFF
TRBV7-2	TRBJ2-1	CASSKTGNNNEQFF
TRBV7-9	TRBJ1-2	CASSPDGGYGYTF
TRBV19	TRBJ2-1	CASSIFAGGYNEQFF
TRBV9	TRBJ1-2	CASSGPDWGHGYTF
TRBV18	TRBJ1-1	CASSPEGQGVIMNTEAFF
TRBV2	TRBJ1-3	CASSGTYVSGNTIYF
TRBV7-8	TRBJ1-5	CASSLAVGVNQPQHF
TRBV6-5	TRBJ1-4	CASSTGEKLFF
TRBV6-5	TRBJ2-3	CASSPGLAASGTQYF
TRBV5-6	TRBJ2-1	CASSLFAGVGYNEQFF
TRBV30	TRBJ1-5	CAWSTTGRGQPQHF
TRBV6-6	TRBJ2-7	CASSYPPSSLSYEQYF
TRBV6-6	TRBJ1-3	CASSYSTSGNTIYF
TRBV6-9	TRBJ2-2	CASSYAGQRTGELFF
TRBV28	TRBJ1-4	CASSSNEKLFF
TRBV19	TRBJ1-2	CASQEIGSRRDSYGYTF
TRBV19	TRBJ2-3	CASSIGSGSTTDTQYF
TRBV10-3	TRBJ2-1	CATQPPRQGNEQFF
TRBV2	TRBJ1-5	CASRPETGYNQPQHF
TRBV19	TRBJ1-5	CASSMDRANQPQHF
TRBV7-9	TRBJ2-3	CASSPPGLPNPTDTQYF
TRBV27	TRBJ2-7	CASSLSASGRGEQYF
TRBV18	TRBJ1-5	CASSDNQPQHF
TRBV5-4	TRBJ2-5	CASSRDFQETQYF
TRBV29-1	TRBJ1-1	CSCPGSRTNTEAFF
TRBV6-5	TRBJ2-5	CASSGTGGQETQYF
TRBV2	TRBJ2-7	CASGYLRGEQYF
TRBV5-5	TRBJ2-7	CASRATGGSYEQYF
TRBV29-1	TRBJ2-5	CSVRQGGSETQYF
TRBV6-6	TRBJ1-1	CASSYPMPGQGPEAFF
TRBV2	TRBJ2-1	CASSEVNLLGFF
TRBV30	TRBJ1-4	CAWSVRQGSEKLFF